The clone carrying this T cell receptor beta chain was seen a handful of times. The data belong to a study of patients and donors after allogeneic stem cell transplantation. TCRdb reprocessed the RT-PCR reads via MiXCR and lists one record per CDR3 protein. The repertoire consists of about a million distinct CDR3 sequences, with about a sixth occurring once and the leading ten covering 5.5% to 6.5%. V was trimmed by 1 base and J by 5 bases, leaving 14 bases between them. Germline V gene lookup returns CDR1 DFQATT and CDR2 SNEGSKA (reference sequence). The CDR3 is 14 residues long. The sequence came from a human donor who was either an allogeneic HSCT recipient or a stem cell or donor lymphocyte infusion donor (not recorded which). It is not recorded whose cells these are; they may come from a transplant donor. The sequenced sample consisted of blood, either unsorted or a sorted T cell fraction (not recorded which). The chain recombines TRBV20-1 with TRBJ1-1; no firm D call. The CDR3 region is CSARAGRKKTEAFF. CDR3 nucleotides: TGCAGTGCTAGAGCCGGACGGAAGAAGACTGAAGCTTTCTTT.